The T cell receptor beta chain under discussion was sequenced for a study of identical twins. Germline CDR1 SEHNR, CDR2 FQNEAQ (reference sequence). The ends lost 5 bases at V and 1 base at J; junction bases unmatched: 4. The CDR3 consists of 15 residues. Template switching created a universal primer site, and the cDNA included unique molecular identifiers. TCRdb passed the 5' RACE reads through MiXCR, listing each CDR3 protein once. The sample consists of 1.5 million or so distinct CDR3 sequences, less than 35% of them appearing once. Sequencing was performed on cord blood. The chain uses TRBV7-9 and TRBJ2-7, with TRBD2 matching 11 bases. The clonotype comes from a newborn girl in good health. CDR3 loop: CASSPSGGWSYEQYF. DNA of the CDR3: TGTGCCAGCAGCCCTAGCGGGGGGTGGTCCTACGAGCAGTACTTC.